This TCR beta chain was obtained from a study of identical twins (dated by TCRdb to about 2016). Broadly, across the study: To test whether fetal clonotypes persist, the study used deep sequencing on TCR alpha and beta repertoires from monozygotic twins, unrelated adults of various ages, and cord blood. Replicate twin experiments were performed at different times using different library preparation protocols to rule out contamination. Study-level results and caveats: Abundant cord blood beta clonotypes had fewer insertions, young adult naive repertoires showed a similar but weaker trend, and memory repertoires showed no such trend. Recombination models systematically underestimated out-of-frame TCR alpha sharing in monozygotic twins but agreed with sharing between unrelated individuals. Because the same donors could not be followed over many years, the conclusions relied on cross-sectional statistical analysis. Zero-insertion analyses could be partly confounded by invariant T cells such as MAIT and iNKT, although diverse VJ usage argued against such confounding for most clonotypes. Excess twin sharing in beta out-of-frame sequences was weaker because fewer shared sequences lowered the signal-to-noise ratio. Compared with coincidental sharing between unrelated individuals, out-of-frame TCR alpha sequences shared between twins showed an excess of sequences with low generation probability.

Every donor was a healthy Caucasian. Three pairs of female monozygotic twins, all aged roughly 18 to 29 years, made up the twin cohort. Peripheral blood mononuclear cells were used as the source from which RNA for TCR libraries was isolated. Library construction relied on 5' RACE. Sequencing relied on an Illumina HiSeq 2000. Template switching introduced a universal primer binding site; the final cDNA contained a unique molecular identifier, enabling accurate counting of TCR cDNA molecules. Specific primers in the conserved constant-segment region were used to synthesize first-strand cDNA for the TCR alpha and beta chains. To control for contamination, every cDNA library was double barcoded, receiving both a SMART-Mk sample barcode and Illumina barcodes. TruSeq adapter sequences along with Illumina sample barcodes were introduced in two successive PCR steps. TCR alpha and beta cDNA libraries were sequenced on the Illumina HiSeq platform with custom primers. On the study's bioinformatics: MiGEC processed the raw reads to extract unique molecular identifiers, while MiXCR was used to determine the CDR3 positions. Recombination models were inferred per individual with the repgenHMM and IGoR tools using an EM algorithm. The tcR package in R was used for shared clonotype analysis, with sharing normalized by the product of cloneset sizes. Out-of-frame nonproductive sequences were analyzed to study raw recombination free of thymic and clonal selection effects. The public sequencing data were trimmed at Q25 with fastp and processed into clonotypes with MiXCR by TCRdb, which kept only in-frame beta chains. All rows with the same CDR3 protein become a single entry with the most common DNA and genes. TCRdb, rather than the study authors, made the V and J calls. The sample data list some 630,000 distinct CDR3 sequences, and under 8.5% of these were observed just once. 1.6% of the sample rests with the top ten.

This clonotype has a count of ten or more. The antigen it recognizes is unknown. The sample holds no much larger clone one base away, and base qualities are not on file. The same sample was also used in a study of yellow fever vaccine responses in identical twins. Reported in the second study: According to the authors, in identical twins the way T cells responded to vaccination appeared partly convergent and partly personalized. In identical twins, the study followed T cell clones that responded to the vaccine with precision.

The sequenced sample was PBMCs. This sequence was found in a woman under 30 in good health.

The CDR3 region has the sequence CSVGLTGELFF. The DNA sequence follows: TGCAGCGTTGGTCTCACCGGGGAGCTGTTTTTT. The rearrangement combines TRBV29-1 with TRBJ2-2, with the D gene too uncertain to name. The CDR3 has 11 amino acids, counting the end cysteine and phenylalanine. The retained sequence is limited to the CDR3, 33 bases, with the frame set at the first base. Taken from the germline V gene, the CDR1 and CDR2 loops are SQVTM and ANQGSEA. Trimming at the junction amounts to 4 bases on V and 4 bases on J, and the germline ends lie 4 bases apart.